This entry describes one T cell receptor beta chain. V was pared by 7 bases and J by 0 bases, with 19 bases between. This CDR3 region has 18 residues. The germline CDR1 and CDR2 sequences are MDHEN and SYDVKM. This sample stems from a study of blood T cell repertoires in COVID-19. About the study: Sites in the United States, Italy and Spain provided acute and convalescent COVID-19 samples.

In the study's own analysis: Using reference gene primer amplification, nucleated cell counts were estimated. TCRdb keeps only in-frame clones here, not all; method: immunoSEQ multiplex PCR. The DNA was the basis for D and trimming; V, J and clone size are from that table. The repertoire consists of roughly 68,000 clones, with roughly nine tenths occurring once and the leading ten covering around 5%. The chain links TRBV28 to TRBJ1-6; D is possibly TRBD1 (6 bases). This receptor was obtained from a woman aged 45 to 65 with active COVID-19. The sequenced material came from peripheral blood. The CDR3 sequence: CASNPPPGQSSYNSPLHF. The DNA for the CDR3 is TGTGCCAGCAACCCGCCCCCAGGACAGAGCTCCTATAATTCACCCCTCCACTTT.